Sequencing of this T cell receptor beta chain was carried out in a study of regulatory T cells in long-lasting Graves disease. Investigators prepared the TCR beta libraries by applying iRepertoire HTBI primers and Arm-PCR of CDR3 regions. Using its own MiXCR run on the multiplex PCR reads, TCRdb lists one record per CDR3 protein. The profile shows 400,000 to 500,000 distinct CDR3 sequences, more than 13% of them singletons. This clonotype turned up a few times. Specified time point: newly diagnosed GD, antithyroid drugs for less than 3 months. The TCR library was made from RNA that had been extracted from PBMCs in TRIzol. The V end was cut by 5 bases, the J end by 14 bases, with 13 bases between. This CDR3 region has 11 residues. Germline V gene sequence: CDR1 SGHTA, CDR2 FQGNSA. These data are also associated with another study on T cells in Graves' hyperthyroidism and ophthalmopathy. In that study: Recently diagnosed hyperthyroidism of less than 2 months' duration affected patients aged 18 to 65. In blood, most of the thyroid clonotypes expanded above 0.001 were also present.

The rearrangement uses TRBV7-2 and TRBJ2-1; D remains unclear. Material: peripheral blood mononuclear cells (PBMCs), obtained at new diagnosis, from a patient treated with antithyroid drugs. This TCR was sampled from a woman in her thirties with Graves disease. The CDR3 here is CASSADRWEFF. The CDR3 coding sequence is TGTGCCAGCAGCGCCGACCGGTGGGAGTTCTTC.